Presented here are 31 T cell receptor beta chains from one specimen sequenced in a study of a mutant IDH1 vaccine in newly diagnosed glioma. Profiled with immunoSEQ multiplex PCR; TCRdb holds only in-frame clones, not every one. The sample lists about 44,000 clones; approximately 80% were seen once. Which antigens these TCRs recognize remains unknown. Indicated time point: week 35, safety follow-up. One vaccine dose held 300 ug of mutant IDH1 20-mer peptide and came with topical imiquimod. Sequenced material: PBMCs, taken from a glioma patient whose treatment included an IDH1 peptide vaccine. The receptors derive from a woman between 35 and 50 years old with glioma. Some clones in this sample may be carry-over from other donors' samples.

V usage is TRBV6-5 and J usage is TRBJ1-4, with D tentatively TRBD1 (6 bases). CDR3 length equals 13 residues. In germline, CDR1 is MNHEY, CDR2 SVGAGI. The ends were cut back, 5 bases at V and 8 bases at J, with 12 bases in the middle. The CDR3 sequence: CASSPNRAEKLFF. In DNA form, the CDR3 reads TGTGCCAGCAGTCCCAACAGGGCCGAAAAACTGTTTTTT.

The gene calls are TRBV7-9 and TRBJ1-3; D is undetermined. Germline CDR1 SEHNR, CDR2 FQNEAQ (reference sequence). The V end was cut by 5 bases, the J end by 8 bases, with 4 bases between. The CDR3 has 10 amino acids. CDR3 protein: CASSGDTIYF. CDR3 DNA: TGTGCCAGCAGCGGCGACACCATATATTTT.

The chain combines TRBV7-2 with TRBJ2-7; TRBD2 is a possible D gene (5 bases). CDR1 is SGHTA and CDR2 is FQGNSA in the germline V gene. This CDR3 region has 14 residues. V was cut by 5 bases and J by 1 base, with 12 bases left in between. The CDR3 is CASSPRLASYEQYF. CDR3 nucleotides: TGTGCCAGCAGCCCGCGGCTAGCTTCCTACGAGCAGTACTTC. Looking up the rest from reference TRBV7-2 and TRBJ2-7 gives the full variable domain: GAGVSQSPSNKVTEKGKDVELRCDPISGHTALYWYRQSLGQGLEFLIYFQGNSAPDKSGLPSDRFSAERTGGSVSTLTIQRTQQEDSAVYLCASSPRLASYEQYFGPGTRLTVT.

The chain employs TRBV7-2 and TRBJ2-5; D is unclear. CDR3 length: 13 amino acids. Trimming stripped 2 bases from V and 5 bases from J, with 9 bases between. Germline values: CDR1 SGHTA, CDR2 FQGNSA. The CDR3 loop reads CASSLKGRETQYF. The DNA for the CDR3 is TGTGCCAGCAGCTTAAAGGGCCGCGAGACCCAGTACTTC.

This rearrangement joins TRBV6-1 to TRBJ2-4, with TRBD2 matching 11 bases. The CDR3 contains 17 residues. Per the germline V gene, CDR1 is MNHNS and CDR2 is SASEGT. After removal of 4 bases from V and 0 bases from J, the junction contained 5 bases not matched to a gene. In nucleotides, the CDR3 is TGTGCCAGCAGTGCCAGACTAGCGGGGCTAGCCAAAAACATTCAGTACTTC. This translates into CASSARLAGLAKNIQYF.

In DNA form, the CDR3 reads TGTGCCAGCAGTTTCGGGGTCTTGGCTGGGGCCAACGTCCTGACTTTC. Its translation is CASSFGVLAGANVLTF. V gene TRBV7-9 combines with J gene TRBJ2-6, with D tentatively TRBD2 (5 bases). Germline V gene sequence: CDR1 SEHNR, CDR2 FQNEAQ (reference sequence). This CDR3 is 16 amino acids long. V dropped 6 bases and J dropped 2 bases, with 14 bases sitting between them.

This clone was observed a few times. This sequence joins TRBV14 and TRBJ1-6; D is undetermined. Germline V lookup: CDR1 SGHDN, CDR2 FVKESK. The CDR3 sequence is 14 residues long. Trimming shortened V by 2 bases and J by 6 bases, and 8 bases separated the two germline ends. The CDR3 DNA reads as TGTGCCAGCAGCCAACGTCCCGCTAATTCACCCCTCCACTTT. Its protein product is CASSQRPANSPLHF. Full variable domain (outside the CDR3, taken from reference TRBV14 and TRBJ1-6): EAGVTQFPSHSVIEKGQTVTLRCDPISGHDNLYWYRRVMGKEIKFLLHFVKESKQDESGMPNNRFLAERTGGTYSTLKVQPAELEDSGVYFCASSQRPANSPLHFGNGTRLTVT.

In its sample, this clone was seen a few times. The chain recombines TRBV27 with TRBJ1-1; TRBD1 aligns across 7 bases. V gave up 9 bases and J gave up 4 bases; unmatched junction bases: 8. Germline V gene sequence: CDR1 MNHEY, CDR2 SMNVEV (reference sequence). This CDR3 contains 13 residues. CDR3 nucleotide sequence: TGTGCCAGTCTCGGACAGGACTCCACTGAAGCTTTCTTT. Translation: CASLGQDSTEAFF.

V usage is TRBV11-2 and J usage is TRBJ2-7; D unresolved. The CDR3 is 14 residues long. CDR1 is SGHAT, CDR2 FQNNGV, per germline. V was clipped by 6 bases and J by 0 bases, with 12 bases between them. The CDR3 nucleotides are TGTGCCAGCAGGCCCGCAGGAAGCTCCTACGAGCAGTACTTC. Its protein is CASRPAGSSYEQYF.

V is TRBV13 and J is TRBJ2-1; 7 bases line up with TRBD2. Germline V gives CDR1 PRHDT, CDR2 FYEKMQ (reference sequence). Unmatched junction bases numbered 11, after V lost 7 bases and J lost 8 bases. The CDR3 spans 14 residues. CDR3 in amino acids: CASTLRGSRYEQFF. The CDR3 nucleotides are TGTGCCAGCACCCTCCGCGGGAGCAGGTATGAGCAGTTCTTC.

The J gene is TRBJ2-7, the V gene TRBV27, with 12 bases matching TRBD1. The CDR3 contains 16 residues. Trimming removed 11 bases from V and 7 bases from J; junction bases left unmatched: 18. Germline CDR1 and CDR2: MNHEY and SMNVEV (reference sequence). CDR3 coding DNA: TGTGCCGCGTATTTCCGGGACAGGGGGCCCCGTCGGGAGCAGTACTTC. It is translated as CAAYFRDRGPRREQYF.

The chain employs TRBV4-2 and TRBJ2-7; TRBD2 matches at 7 bases. The CDR3 contains 13 residues. In germline, CDR1 is LGHNA, CDR2 YNFKEQ. With 4 bases clipped from V and 6 bases from J, the junction kept 6 bases outside the gene matches. The CDR3 region has the DNA TGTGCCAGCAGCCTGCCCCCGGGGGGCGAGCAGTACTTC. As protein: CASSLPPGGEQYF.

The chain employs TRBV27 and TRBJ1-5, with a tentative D call TRBD1 (5 bases). Germline-derived CDR1 and CDR2 are MNHEY and SMNVEV (reference sequence). The CDR3 consists of 15 residues. V lost 5 bases to trimming and J lost 7 bases, with 18 bases between them. As DNA, the CDR3 is TGTGCCAGCAGTCCCCGGTTCGCAGGGCTCCAGCCCCAGCATTTT. Encoded protein: CASSPRFAGLQPQHF.

The chain carries TRBV7-9 and TRBJ1-2; D remains unclear. Germline CDR1 reads SEHNR; CDR2 reads FQNEAQ (reference sequence). CDR3 length equals 14 residues. Trimming shortened V by 5 bases and J by 3 bases, and 13 bases separated the two germline ends. The CDR3 bases are TGTGCCAGCAGCACGCCGGGCGGAGACTATGGCTACACCTTC. Protein: CASSTPGGDYGYTF.

The V and J genes are TRBV11-2 and TRBJ1-2; D is ambiguous. This CDR3 spans 15 amino acids. The germline V gene encodes CDR1 SGHAT and CDR2 FQNNGV. Trimming removed 1 base at V and 6 bases at J, with 15 bases between. In DNA form, the CDR3 reads TGTGCCAGCAGCTTAGTCGGGTTGGCTCGGGATGGCTACACCTTC. This codes for CASSLVGLARDGYTF.

The chain combines TRBV4-2 with TRBJ2-1; 13 nucleotides align to TRBD2. Trimming at V came to 6 bases and at J to 8 bases, leaving 13 bases not matched to a gene. This CDR3 has 17 amino acids. In germline, CDR1 is LGHNA, CDR2 YNFKEQ. Here the CDR3 reads CASRPGLAGELWDEQFF. The DNA of the CDR3 is TGTGCCAGCAGACCAGGACTAGCGGGGGAGCTTTGGGATGAGCAGTTCTTC.

The genes are TRBV7-2 and TRBJ2-3; D is possibly TRBD2 (7 bases). This CDR3 region has 18 residues. Germline V gene data show CDR1 as SGHTA and CDR2 as FQGNSA. V lost 5 bases, J lost 2 bases, and 23 bases lay in between. CDR3 nucleotides: TGTGCCAGCAGCACACCCCCGGGGGGCGGGGGTTTCACAGATACGCAGTATTTT. Translated, it gives CASSTPPGGGGFTDTQYF.

The chain uses TRBV7-9 and TRBJ2-1, with D possibly TRBD2 on 6 matching bases. This CDR3 region has 12 residues. Germline V CDR1 and CDR2: SEHNR, FQNEAQ (reference sequence). V gave up 6 bases and J gave up 6 bases, with 9 bases separating them. The CDR3 DNA follows: TGTGCCAGCAGGGGGACTGCCAATGAGCAGTTCTTC. Protein: CASRGTANEQFF.

The chain is built from TRBV29-1 and TRBJ2-1; 7 positions agree with TRBD1. Germline V lookup: CDR1 SQVTM, CDR2 ANQGSEA. The CDR3 loop spans 12 amino acids. The V gene end was trimmed by 3 bases and the J gene end by 10 bases; junction bases not matched to a gene: 6. The CDR3 is CSVDEGASEQFF. CDR3 bases: TGCAGCGTTGATGAGGGGGCGTCGGAGCAGTTCTTC.

The V and J genes are TRBV6-5 and TRBJ1-5, with 8 bases matching TRBD1. V dropped 9 bases and J dropped 7; count of bases not matched to a gene: 5. Germline-derived CDR1 and CDR2 are MNHEY and SVGAGI. The CDR3 covers 12 residues. CDR3 nucleotides: TGTGCCAGGACAGGGGATAGACAGCCCCAGCATTTT. This gives the protein CARTGDRQPQHF.

The chain joins TRBV28 to TRBJ2-7; D is unclear. V was cut by 5 bases and J by 2 bases, with 16 bases left in between. This CDR3 region has 15 residues. Germline-derived CDR1 and CDR2 are MDHEN and SYDVKM. The CDR3 bases are TGTGCCAGCAGTCCCCCGCCCACCTTAACCTACGAGCAGTACTTC. Amino acid sequence: CASSPPPTLTYEQYF.

The chain links TRBV5-6 to TRBJ1-6; 10 bases are shared with TRBD1. This CDR3 comprises 17 residues. The germline CDR1 and CDR2 sequences are SGHDT and YYEEEE. V lost 0 bases and J lost 9; bases outside the gene matches: 9. CDR3 nucleotides: TGTGCCAGCAGCTTGGCCGGGGGGGGGACAGGGGTTTCACCCCTCCACTTT. Its translation: CASSLAGGGTGVSPLHF.

The chain couples TRBV6-1 to TRBJ2-5, with 10 positions matching TRBD2. V shed 6 bases, J shed 5 bases, and the junction held 9 bases outside the gene matches. The CDR3 contains 15 residues. CDR1 and CDR2 (germline): MNHNS, SASEGT. CDR3 residues: CASSESGGGSETQYF. The CDR3 nucleotides are TGTGCCAGCAGCGAAAGCGGGGGGGGAAGTGAGACCCAGTACTTC.

This clone turned up a few times. CDR3 sequence reads: CATSREARNSPLHF. The CDR3 DNA reads TGTGCCACCAGCAGAGAAGCAAGGAATTCACCCCTCCACTTT. The chain joins TRBV15 to TRBJ1-6, with unresolved D. V lost 0 bases, J lost 7 bases, and 7 bases lay in between. The germline V gene has CDR1 LNHNV and CDR2 YYDKDF (reference sequence). This CDR3 region has 14 residues.

The rearrangement uses TRBV7-8 and TRBJ1-1; 10 positions agree with TRBD1. The germline CDR1 and CDR2 sequences are SGHVS and FQNEAQ. J gave up 5 bases and V 5 bases, and 11 bases lay outside the gene matches. The CDR3 covers 16 residues. Written as DNA, the CDR3 is TGTGCCAGCAGCCCCCGGGACAGGGGTTCGCGTACTGAAGCTTTCTTT. Protein: CASSPRDRGSRTEAFF.

The rearrangement links TRBV7-9 to TRBJ1-5; 10 bases fit TRBD1. Trimming removed 6 bases from V and 3 bases from J; junction bases left unmatched: 8. The CDR3 consists of 16 residues. Germline loops: CDR1 SEHNR, CDR2 FQNEAQ (reference sequence). The CDR3 protein is CASRVRTGGFNQPQHF. As DNA, the CDR3 is TGTGCCAGCAGAGTTAGGACAGGGGGTTTCAATCAGCCCCAGCATTTT.

The V and J genes are TRBV10-2 and TRBJ1-2; D may be TRBD1 (5 bases). This CDR3 comprises 16 residues. V was cut by 3 bases and J by 8 bases, with 22 bases left in between. Germline loops: CDR1 WSHSY, CDR2 SAAADI. CDR3 region: CASSDYALDPGQGYTF. CDR3 coding DNA: TGCGCCAGCAGTGACTACGCCCTGGACCCTGGACAAGGCTACACCTTC.

The chain carries TRBV4-3 and TRBJ2-1; no clear D gene. This CDR3 comprises 12 residues. V lost 4 bases and J lost 6, with 7 bases in between. Germline loops: CDR1 LGHNA, CDR2 YSLEER. CDR3 DNA sequence: TGCGCCAGCAGCCTCGGCGGCAATGAGCAGTTCTTC. This gives the protein CASSLGGNEQFF.

The V and J genes are TRBV9 and TRBJ2-3; 8 nucleotides agree with TRBD2. The CDR3 has 16 residues. CDR1 SGDLS and CDR2 YYNGEE come from the germline V gene. The V segment lost 0 bases and the J segment 3 bases; nucleotides outside the gene matches: 6. CDR3: CASSVEQRGLTDTQYF. CDR3 nucleotide sequence: TGTGCCAGCAGCGTAGAGCAGCGGGGGCTTACAGATACGCAGTATTTT.

The gene calls are TRBV2 and TRBJ2-3; 8 bases map to TRBD1. This CDR3 has 15 amino acids. V lost 7 bases to trimming and J lost 3 bases; unmatched junction nucleotides: 9. The germline V gene has CDR1 SNHLY and CDR2 FYNNEI. The DNA for the CDR3 is TGTGCCAGCAATGGACAGGGATTGACTACAGATACGCAGTATTTT. This encodes CASNGQGLTTDTQYF.

This clone has a single count. The genes are TRBV4-3 and TRBJ1-3; the D gene is possibly TRBD1 (5 bases). The CDR3 is made up of 14 amino acids. The V end was cut by 0 bases, the J end by 5 bases, with 8 bases between. CDR1 is LGHNA and CDR2 is YSLEER in the germline V gene. CDR3 protein: CASSQDTGRNTIYF. CDR3 coding DNA: TGCGCCAGCAGCCAAGATACAGGTAGAAACACCATATATTTT.